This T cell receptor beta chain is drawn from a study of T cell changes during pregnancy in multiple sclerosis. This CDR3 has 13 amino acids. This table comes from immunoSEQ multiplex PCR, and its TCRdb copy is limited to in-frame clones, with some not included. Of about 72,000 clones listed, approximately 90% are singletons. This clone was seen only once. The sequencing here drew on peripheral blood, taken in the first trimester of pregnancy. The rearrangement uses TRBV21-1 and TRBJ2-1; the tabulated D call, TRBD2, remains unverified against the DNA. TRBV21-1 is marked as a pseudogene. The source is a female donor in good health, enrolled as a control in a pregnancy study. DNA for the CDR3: TGTGCCAGCAGCAAATCGGTCGGGAATGAGCAGTTCTTC. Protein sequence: CASSKSVGNEQFF.